The 23 T cell receptor beta chains listed next were all sequenced from one sample in a study of patients with pleural tuberculosis. TCRdb used MiXCR to reprocess the reads, holding one entry per CDR3 protein. The data show around 50,000 distinct CDR3 sequences, 6% to 9.5% seen once. These receptors originate from a human donor with pleural tuberculosis.

At least ten counts were recorded for this clonotype. The chain employs TRBV20-1 and TRBJ2-2, with 10 bases identical to TRBD1. The CDR3 is 15 amino acids. The trim removed 6 bases at V and 3 bases at J, leaving 7 bases unmatched. CDR1 and CDR2 from the germline V gene are DFQATT and SNEGSKA (reference sequence). The CDR3 loop reads CSAPTGGPHTGELFF. The CDR3 DNA is TGCAGTGCCCCGACAGGGGGCCCTCACACCGGGGAGCTGTTTTTT.

Written as DNA, the CDR3 is TGTGCCAGCAGCTTAATAGTCAGAAACACAGATACGCAGTATTTT. Translation: CASSLIVRNTDTQYF. V usage is TRBV7-3 and J usage is TRBJ2-3; no reliable D call. The CDR3 runs to 15 residues. Germline CDR1 SGHTA, CDR2 FQGTGA. V lost 1 base and J lost 2, with 10 bases in between.

This clonotype was seen repeatedly, ten times or more. This chain connects TRBV12-3 or TRBV12-4 to TRBJ1-3, with D unresolved. The V gene lost 5 bases and the J gene lost 0 bases, with 17 bases spanning the gap. This CDR3 region has 17 residues. The CDR3 nucleotides are TGTGCCAGCAGTACGCAACACCAAATGAGCTCTGGAAACACCATATATTTT. It is translated as CASSTQHQMSSGNTIYF.

At least ten counts were recorded for this clonotype. V usage is TRBV6-1 and J usage is TRBJ2-7; the match to TRBD2 covers 8 bases. Germline V gene lookup returns CDR1 MNHNS and CDR2 SASEGT. This CDR3 has 13 amino acids. Trimming took 5 bases from V and 6 from J; bases not matched to a gene: 6. CDR3 loop: CASSSGSRSEQYF. The CDR3 nucleotides are TGTGCCAGCAGTAGCGGGAGTCGTAGCGAGCAGTACTTC.

The sample holds many counts of this clonotype. Compared with germline, one end of the junction differs, possibly owing to a read error. CDR3 region: CASSGFSGGF. As DNA, the CDR3 is TGTGCCAGCAGTGGCTTCTCTGGGGGCTTC. This sequence joins TRBV6-1 and TRBJ1-2; a weak D match, TRBD1 (5 bases). The CDR3 spans 10 residues. Germline CDR1 reads MNHNS; CDR2 reads SASEGT.

The rearrangement links TRBV20-1 to TRBJ1-1; TRBD1 matches at 7 bases. The V segment lost 4 bases and the J segment 2 bases; nucleotides outside the gene matches: 10. This CDR3 has 15 amino acids. CDR1 is DFQATT and CDR2 is SNEGSKA in the germline V gene (reference sequence). CDR3 coding DNA: TGCAGTGCTACAAACCGGGACAGTGGAAACACTGAAGCTTTCTTT. Translated, it gives CSATNRDSGNTEAFF.

This clonotype has at least ten counts. V and J are TRBV6-2 or TRBV6-3 and TRBJ2-7; 8 nucleotides agree with TRBD1. Germline CDR1 is MNHEY and CDR2 is SVGEGT. The length of the CDR3 is 13 residues. Trimming removed 2 bases from V and 3 bases from J; junction bases left unmatched: 0. The CDR3 nucleotides are TGTGCCAGCAGTTACACAGGGGGCTACGAGCAGTACTTC. Protein: CASSYTGGYEQYF.

This clonotype was observed many times. The V and J genes are TRBV18 and TRBJ1-1; no reliable D call. Germline CDR1 KGHSH, CDR2 LQKENI. This CDR3 has 14 amino acids. V gave up 6 bases and J gave up 1 base, with 12 bases separating them. CDR3 amino acids: CASSEGFGNTEAFF. The CDR3 nucleotides read TGTGCCAGCTCCGAGGGTTTCGGGAACACTGAAGCTTTCTTT.

This clonotype was observed many times. This chain connects TRBV5-1 to TRBJ2-2; no firm D call. The CDR3 contains 15 residues. V lost 0 bases and J lost 4, with 10 bases in between. Germline V gene lookup returns CDR1 SGHRS and CDR2 YFSETQ. The CDR3 sequence: CASSLVPASTGELFF. The CDR3 coding sequence is TGCGCCAGCAGCTTGGTGCCAGCAAGCACCGGGGAGCTGTTTTTT.

This chain links TRBV12-3 or TRBV12-4 with TRBJ2-5, with D uncertain. Trimming stripped 4 bases from V and 4 bases from J, with 10 bases between. The CDR3 extends over 13 amino acids. The DNA for the CDR3 is TGTGCCAGCAGTTCTTGGGATCGAGAGACCCAGTACTTC. This translates into CASSSWDRETQYF.

The rearrangement uses TRBV10-1 and TRBJ2-5; weak D call: TRBD2 (6 bases). The CDR3 totals 15 residues. Trimming took 3 bases from V and 2 from J, leaving 13 bases between them. Germline V gene lookup returns CDR1 WNHNN and CDR2 SYGVQD (reference sequence). The CDR3: CASSDGWRGQETQYF. CDR3 DNA sequence: TGCGCCAGCAGTGATGGTTGGAGGGGACAAGAGACCCAGTACTTC.

This clonotype was observed many times. The genes are TRBV6-2 or TRBV6-3 and TRBJ1-1; D perhaps matches TRBD1 (5 bases). The germline V gene encodes CDR1 MNHEY and CDR2 SVGEGT. The length of the CDR3 is 13 residues. V lost 6 bases and J lost 0, with 8 bases in between. CDR3 nucleotides: TGTGCCAGCAGCGGACATATGAACACTGAAGCTTTCTTT. Its protein product is CASSGHMNTEAFF.

This clonotype was detected ten times or more. V is TRBV6-1 and J is TRBJ2-1, with 8 bases matching TRBD2. This CDR3 is 14 amino acids long. Germline-derived CDR1 and CDR2 are MNHNS and SASEGT. Unmatched junction bases numbered 3, after V lost 8 bases and J lost 0 bases. CDR3 sequence (DNA): TGTGCCAGCCAGCGGGGGAGCTCCTACAATGAGCAGTTCTTC. Encoded protein: CASQRGSSYNEQFF.

V usage is TRBV7-3 and J usage is TRBJ2-2; D is perhaps TRBD2 (6 bases). The V gene's germline CDR1 is SGHTA and CDR2 FQGTGA. V gave up 1 base and J gave up 1 base, with 7 bases separating them. The CDR3 contains 15 residues. The chain's CDR3 is CASSLSGMNTGELFF. The CDR3 bases are TGTGCCAGCAGCTTAAGCGGGATGAACACCGGGGAGCTGTTTTTT.

The table lists this clonotype with many counts. The V gene is TRBV10-3, the J gene TRBJ1-1; no clear D. The V end was cut by 3 bases, the J end by 1 base, with 3 bases between. Germline V gene data show CDR1 as ENHRY and CDR2 as SYGVKD. There are 12 residues in the CDR3. DNA of the CDR3: TGTGCCATCAGTGACCAGAACACTGAAGCTTTCTTT. This sequence encodes CAISDQNTEAFF.

As regards this clonotype: Here the CDR3 omits its conserved ending phenylalanine or tryptophan, so a read error is the likely source. This sequence joins TRBV28 and TRBJ2-3; no firm D call. The CDR3 has 15 amino acids. V was clipped by 8 bases and J by 5 bases, with 20 bases between them. CDR1 and CDR2 (germline): MDHEN, SYDVKM. CDR3 in DNA: TGTGCCAGCGCTCGTGTTACGGAAGGGCGAGATACGCAGTATCTT. Protein sequence: CASARVTEGRDTQYL.

Ten or more counts support this clonotype. The DNA of the CDR3 is TGCAGTGCTAGAGATTTGACGACGCAGTATTTT. Its translation is CSARDLTTQYF. The V gene is TRBV20-1, the J gene TRBJ2-3; D gene ambiguous. Per the germline V gene, CDR1 is DFQATT and CDR2 is SNEGSKA (reference sequence). The ends were cut back, 0 bases at V and 9 bases at J, with 7 bases in the middle. This CDR3 contains 11 residues.

The sample holds many counts of this clonotype. The chain couples TRBV12-3 or TRBV12-4 to TRBJ1-1; D not certain. The CDR3 is made up of 13 amino acids. V gave up 2 bases and J gave up 0 bases, with 4 bases separating them. This chain's CDR3 is CASSLSLNTEAFF. DNA for the CDR3: TGTGCCAGCAGTTTATCTCTGAACACTGAAGCTTTCTTT.

This clonotype was observed a handful of times. The rearrangement uses TRBV5-1 and TRBJ1-2; D remains unclear. The CDR3 runs to 16 residues. Germline-derived CDR1 and CDR2 are SGHRS and YFSETQ. V was clipped by 0 bases and J by 4 bases, with 16 bases between them. In nucleotides, the CDR3 is TGCGCCAGCAGCTTGGAGGTTGCAGCAGGTAGCTATGGCTACACCTTC. This encodes CASSLEVAAGSYGYTF.

The table lists this clonotype with many counts. The V call is TRBV10-3, the J call TRBJ2-1; perhaps TRBD1 as D (5 bases). CDR1 ENHRY and CDR2 SYGVKD come from the germline V gene. The CDR3 runs 14 residues. Trimming pared 5 bases from V and 4 bases from J, leaving 12 bases between. The CDR3 sequence: CAISQQGLYNEQFF. The DNA for the CDR3 is TGTGCCATCAGTCAGCAGGGTTTGTACAATGAGCAGTTCTTC.

This clonotype was recorded at least ten times. The chain recombines TRBV20-1 with TRBJ2-3; D is unresolved. Germline CDR1 reads DFQATT; CDR2 reads SNEGSKA (reference sequence). CDR3 size: 14 residues. Trimming removed 0 bases from V and 4 bases from J, with 11 bases in between. CDR3 residues: CSARDRVIPDTQYF. The CDR3 nucleotides read TGCAGTGCTAGAGATCGGGTAATCCCAGATACGCAGTATTTT.

This clonotype was detected ten times or more. This rearrangement joins TRBV20-1 to TRBJ2-7; maybe TRBD2 (6 bases). The germline CDR1 and CDR2 sequences are DFQATT and SNEGSKA (reference sequence). V was trimmed by 7 bases and J by 2 bases, leaving 12 bases between them. The CDR3 is 12 residues long. Written as DNA, the CDR3 is TGCAGTGTGGAGGGACTCACCTACGAGCAGTACTTC. Protein: CSVEGLTYEQYF.

This clonotype was detected a few times. V and J are TRBV18 and TRBJ1-5; a possible D gene is TRBD1 (6 bases). Germline CDR1 KGHSH, CDR2 LQKENI. V lost 8 bases and J lost 9, with 17 bases in between. The CDR3 loop spans 13 amino acids. The CDR3 reads CASTQDSLAPQHF. The CDR3 DNA sequence: TGTGCCAGCACCCAGGACAGTTTGGCGCCCCAGCATTTT.